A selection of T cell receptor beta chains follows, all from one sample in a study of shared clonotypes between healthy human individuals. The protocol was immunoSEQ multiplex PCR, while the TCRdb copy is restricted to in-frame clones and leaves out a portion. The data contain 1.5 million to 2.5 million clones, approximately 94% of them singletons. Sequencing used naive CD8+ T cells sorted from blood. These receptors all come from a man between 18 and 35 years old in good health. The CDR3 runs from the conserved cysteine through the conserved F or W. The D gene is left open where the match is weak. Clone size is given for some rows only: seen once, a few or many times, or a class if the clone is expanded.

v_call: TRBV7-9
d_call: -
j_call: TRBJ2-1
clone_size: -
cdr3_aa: CASSLVSGTNNEQFF
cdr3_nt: TGTGCCAGCAGCTTAGTTTCCGGGACGAACAATGAGCAGTTCTTC

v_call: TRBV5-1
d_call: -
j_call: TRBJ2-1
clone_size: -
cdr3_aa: CASSLVGDYNEQFF
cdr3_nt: TGCGCCAGCAGCTTGGTCGGAGACTACAATGAGCAGTTCTTC

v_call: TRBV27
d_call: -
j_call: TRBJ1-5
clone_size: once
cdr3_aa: CASSLSASSNQPQHF
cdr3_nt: TGTGCCAGCAGTTTATCGGCCAGTAGCAATCAGCCCCAGCATTTT

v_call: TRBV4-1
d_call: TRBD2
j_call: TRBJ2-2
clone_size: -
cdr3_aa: CASSPKTSGGPTGELFF
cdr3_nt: TGCGCCAGCAGCCCGAAGACTAGCGGGGGGCCCACCGGGGAGCTGTTTTTT

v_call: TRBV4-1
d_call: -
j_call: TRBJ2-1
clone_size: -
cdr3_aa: CASRQGGNNEQFF
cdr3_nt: TGCGCCAGCAGACAGGGGGGGAACAATGAGCAGTTCTTC

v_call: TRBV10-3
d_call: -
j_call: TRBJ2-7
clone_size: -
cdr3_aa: CAISDLGPIEQYF
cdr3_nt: TGTGCCATCAGTGACTTGGGACCGATCGAGCAGTACTTC

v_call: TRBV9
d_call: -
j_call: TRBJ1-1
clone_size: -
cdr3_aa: CASSSRGARTEAFF
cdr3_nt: TGTGCCAGCAGCTCTCGGGGGGCGCGAACTGAAGCTTTCTTT

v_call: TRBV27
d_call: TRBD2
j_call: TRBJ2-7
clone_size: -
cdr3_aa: CASSPSGSPYLYF
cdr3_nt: TGTGCCAGCAGTCCCAGCGGGAGTCCCTACCTGTACTTC

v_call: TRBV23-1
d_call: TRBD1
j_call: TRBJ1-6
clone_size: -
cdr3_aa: CASSQEGGTYSPLHF
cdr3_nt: TGCGCCAGCAGTCAAGAAGGGGGCACATATTCACCCCTCCACTTT

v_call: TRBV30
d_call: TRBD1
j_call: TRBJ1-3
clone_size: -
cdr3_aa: CAWSAGTGGLGNTIYF
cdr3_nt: TGTGCCTGGAGTGCCGGGACAGGGGGTTTAGGAAACACCATATATTTT

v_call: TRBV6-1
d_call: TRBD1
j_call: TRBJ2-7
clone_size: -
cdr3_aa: CASSVGQGPSYEQYF
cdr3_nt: TGTGCCAGCAGTGTGGGACAGGGCCCCTCCTACGAGCAGTACTTC

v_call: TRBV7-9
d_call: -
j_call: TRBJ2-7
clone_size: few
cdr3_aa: CASSLAASYEQYF
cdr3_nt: TGTGCCAGCAGCTTAGCGGCCTCCTACGAGCAGTACTTC

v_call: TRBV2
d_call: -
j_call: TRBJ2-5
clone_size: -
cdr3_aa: CASNDRGASWETQYF
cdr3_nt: TGTGCCAGTAACGATCGGGGGGCCTCCTGGGAGACCCAGTACTTC

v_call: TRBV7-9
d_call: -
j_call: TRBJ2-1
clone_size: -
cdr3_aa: CASSLGGSGRFF
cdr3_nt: TGTGCCAGCAGCTTAGGCGGTAGCGGCCGGTTCTTC

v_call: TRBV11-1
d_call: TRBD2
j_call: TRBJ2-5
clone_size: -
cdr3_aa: CASSSWTSGLEETQYF
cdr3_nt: TGTGCCAGCAGCTCTTGGACTAGCGGGTTAGAAGAGACCCAGTACTTC

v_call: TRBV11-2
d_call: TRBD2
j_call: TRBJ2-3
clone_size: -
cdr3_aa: CASSLVSLAGFSTDTQYF
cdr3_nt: TGTGCCAGCAGCTTAGTTTCACTAGCGGGTTTTAGCACAGATACGCAGTATTTT

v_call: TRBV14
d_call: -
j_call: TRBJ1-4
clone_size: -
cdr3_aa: CASSPVWETNEKLFF
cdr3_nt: TGTGCCAGCAGCCCGGTATGGGAAACTAATGAAAAACTGTTTTTT

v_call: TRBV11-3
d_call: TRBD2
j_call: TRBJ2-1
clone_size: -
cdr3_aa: CASSLAPGLAGDEQFF
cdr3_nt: TGTGCCAGCAGCTTAGCCCCCGGACTAGCGGGAGATGAGCAGTTCTTC

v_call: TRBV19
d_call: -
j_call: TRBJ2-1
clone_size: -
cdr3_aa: CATIQGDEQFF
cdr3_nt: TGTGCCACCATACAGGGTGATGAGCAGTTCTTC

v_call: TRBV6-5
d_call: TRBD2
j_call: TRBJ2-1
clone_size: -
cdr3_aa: CASSLTSGINNEQFF
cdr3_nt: TGTGCCAGCAGTCTTACTAGCGGGATCAACAATGAGCAGTTCTTC

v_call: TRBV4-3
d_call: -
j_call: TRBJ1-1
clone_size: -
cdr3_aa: CASSQDADMNTEAFF
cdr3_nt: TGCGCCAGCAGCCAAGATGCAGACATGAACACTGAAGCTTTCTTT

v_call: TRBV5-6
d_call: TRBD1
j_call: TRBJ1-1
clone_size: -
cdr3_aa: CASSLVRGLWGEAFF
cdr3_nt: TGTGCCAGCAGCTTGGTTAGGGGGCTCTGGGGTGAAGCTTTCTTT

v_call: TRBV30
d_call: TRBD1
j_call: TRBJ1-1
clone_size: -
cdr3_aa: CACLTGRIKSEAFF
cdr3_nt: TGTGCCTGCCTGACAGGGAGAATTAAATCTGAAGCTTTCTTT

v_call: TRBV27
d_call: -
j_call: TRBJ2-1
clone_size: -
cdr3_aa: CASRPWADHLDEQFF
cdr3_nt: TGTGCCAGCAGGCCCTGGGCAGACCACCTAGATGAGCAGTTCTTC

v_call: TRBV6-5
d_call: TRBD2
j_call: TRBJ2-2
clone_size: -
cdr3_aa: CASSYWGGTGELFF
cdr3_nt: TGTGCCAGCAGTTACTGGGGGGGGACCGGGGAGCTGTTTTTT

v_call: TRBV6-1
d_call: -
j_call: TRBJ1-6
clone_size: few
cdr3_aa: CASSQTGPNSPLHF
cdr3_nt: TGTGCCAGCAGCCAGACGGGCCCAAATTCACCCCTCCACTTT

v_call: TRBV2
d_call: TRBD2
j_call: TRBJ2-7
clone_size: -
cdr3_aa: CASSEALAGEYEQYF
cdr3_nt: TGTGCCAGCAGTGAAGCGCTTGCGGGGGAGTACGAGCAGTACTTC

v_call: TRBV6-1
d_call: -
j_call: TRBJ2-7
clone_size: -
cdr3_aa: CASSEMGPDEQYF
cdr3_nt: TGTGCCAGCAGTGAAATGGGTCCTGACGAGCAGTACTTC

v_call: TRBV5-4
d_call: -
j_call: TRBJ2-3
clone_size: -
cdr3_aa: CASSLSQADTQYF
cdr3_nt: TGTGCCAGCAGCTTGTCGCAGGCGGATACGCAGTATTTT

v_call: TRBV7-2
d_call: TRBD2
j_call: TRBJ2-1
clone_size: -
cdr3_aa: CASSLSLAGDSEQFF
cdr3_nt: TGTGCCAGCAGCTTAAGCCTAGCGGGAGATAGTGAGCAGTTCTTC

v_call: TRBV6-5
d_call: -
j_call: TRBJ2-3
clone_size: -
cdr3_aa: CASSLLSGSTDTQYF
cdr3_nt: TGTGCCAGCAGTCTTCTTTCTGGTTCCACAGATACGCAGTATTTT

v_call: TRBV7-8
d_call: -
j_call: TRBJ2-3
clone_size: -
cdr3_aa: CASLRGDTQYF
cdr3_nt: TGTGCCAGCCTTCGGGGGGATACGCAGTATTTT

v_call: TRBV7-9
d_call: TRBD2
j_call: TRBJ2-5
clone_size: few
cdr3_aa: CASSSSSGVQETQYF
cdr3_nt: TGTGCCAGCAGCTCCAGTAGCGGGGTCCAAGAGACCCAGTACTTC

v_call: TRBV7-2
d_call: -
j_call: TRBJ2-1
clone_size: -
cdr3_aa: CASSLALNEQFF
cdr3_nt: TGTGCCAGCAGCTTAGCCCTCAATGAGCAGTTCTTC

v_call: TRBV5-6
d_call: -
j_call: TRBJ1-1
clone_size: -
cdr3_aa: CASSLAVAVMNTEAFF
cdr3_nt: TGTGCCAGCAGCTTGGCCGTCGCAGTAATGAACACTGAAGCTTTCTTT